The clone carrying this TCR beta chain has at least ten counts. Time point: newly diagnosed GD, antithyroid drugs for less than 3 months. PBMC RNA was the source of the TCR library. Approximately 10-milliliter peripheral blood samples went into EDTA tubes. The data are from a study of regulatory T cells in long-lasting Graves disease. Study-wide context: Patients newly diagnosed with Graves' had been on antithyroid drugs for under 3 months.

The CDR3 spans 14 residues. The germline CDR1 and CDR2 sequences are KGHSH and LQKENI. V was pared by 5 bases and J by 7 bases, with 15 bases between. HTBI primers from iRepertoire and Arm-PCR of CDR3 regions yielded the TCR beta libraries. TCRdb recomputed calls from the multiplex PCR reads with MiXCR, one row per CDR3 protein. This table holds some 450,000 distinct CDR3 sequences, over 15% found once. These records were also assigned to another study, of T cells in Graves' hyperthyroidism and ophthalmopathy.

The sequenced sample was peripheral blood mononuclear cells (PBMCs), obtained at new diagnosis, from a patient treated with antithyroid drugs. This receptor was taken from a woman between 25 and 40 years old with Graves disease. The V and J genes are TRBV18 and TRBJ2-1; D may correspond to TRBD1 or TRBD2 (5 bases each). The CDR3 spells CASSSGPQRNEQFF. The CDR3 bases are TGTGCCAGCTCATCGGGACCGCAGCGGAATGAGCAGTTCTTC.